This T cell receptor beta chain was obtained from a study of cytomegalovirus exposure and HLA in healthy donors (dated by TCRdb to the late 2010s). Study-level background: In an earlier analysis of roughly 590 of the donors, roughly 300 Gb of sequence data and 100 million or so unique TCR beta sequences from roughly 190 million T cells were reported. In an earlier analysis of more than 550 of the donors, high-throughput TCR beta sequencing was used to judge whether each TCR beta V gene segment behaved as functional or pseudogenic. High-throughput TCR immunosequencing, statistical association of individual TCRs with disease status, and machine learning were combined to predict cytomegalovirus infection status. The later analysis used no new phenotypic data to find candidate immune exposures, relying instead on TCR beta sequences and their occurrence across donors. A later analysis re-examined previously published TCR beta repertoires from about 700 donors and added high-resolution HLA genotyping to investigate patterns of TCR occurrence. In addition to the first cohort of several hundred subjects, a separate validation cohort of 130 or so different subjects was used. Typing coverage differed by locus: A, B, C, DRB1 and DQB1 were typed in roughly 629-630 donors, DQA1 in about 510, DPA1 in approximately 610, and DPB1 in around 490. All discovery cohort repertoires had been generated on a single sequencing platform. About 300 gigabases of sequencing data and 80 million or so unique TCR sequences were included in an early release covering roughly 700 HLA-typed donors. Alongside the repertoire data, information on donor age, sex, ethnicity and CMV serostatus was compiled. Across around 400 genotyped donors of the cohort, an average of 235,054 unique TCR beta nucleotide sequences per donor were sequenced, and 15% to 20% of those sequences were non-productive. HLA typing included class I and class II loci at four-digit resolution. Of the roughly 410 genotyped donors, 81% were placed in the genetic ancestry cluster associated with self-reported Caucasian donors. Roughly five DR-DQ haplotypes were handled as single units for association and clustering, since linkage in the cohort was strong. The study profiled the T cell repertoires of some 610 subjects by immunosequencing and related them to cytomegalovirus serostatus. The study aimed to test whether signatures of past pathogen exposure could be identified by cataloging public T cell receptors. Genome-wide SNP genotypes for about three fifths of the roughly 670 donors were used in a later genetic analysis, which treated that subset as a discovery cohort. Findings and caveats that apply to the study as a whole: A further reported finding was that TCR beta sequences accurately predicted the HLA-A and HLA-B alleles for most subjects in the first cohort. In an earlier analysis of some 550 of the donors, most TCR beta V segments were observed in productive rearrangements about 90% or about 30% of the time, broadly matching IMGT annotations. A later analysis found that most CMV-associated TCR beta chains appeared HLA-restricted, with HLA associations seemingly driven largely by CMV exposure. Most TCR sequences were observed very rarely across donors, whereas some public TCRs were present in many individuals. A later genetic analysis reported fewer N-insertions in productive TCRs among donors in an Asian-associated ancestry cluster than the approximately 700-donor mean. Cytomegalovirus status was reported to be diagnosed by the classifier with high specificity and sensitivity in both the original and validation cohorts. Presence/absence analyses assumed roughly uniform sequencing depth across donors, an assumption that may not hold. Only TCR beta chains were sequenced in this cohort, and the absence of alpha or paired-chain data limited detectable features. When HLA alleles, especially DR and DQ, strongly co-occurred, attributing TCR associations to individual alleles was difficult. Roughly 17 rarely observed V segments, including chromosome 9 orphons, were excluded from the earlier analysis of a few hundred of the donors because counts were too low. At a false discovery rate of 0.05, a later analysis linked around 15,000 TCR beta sequences to specific HLA alleles. A few of the identified cytomegalovirus-associated TCR beta chains were confirmed in vitro to be specific for cytomegalovirus antigens. In a later genetic analysis, a missense DCLRE1C variant was associated with V-gene and J-gene trimming of TCR beta chains, and the association was replicated in an independent cohort. In the study, approximately 160 TCR beta chains were listed as associated with cytomegalovirus. According to the authors, the approach could potentially be generalized to other disease states and immunological phenotypes. Because HLA typing was unavailable for some donors at each locus, only the typed subset was used in association tests. For the cohort, immune exposure information was limited to CMV serostatus. In a later analysis, HLA-associated TCR beta chains were found to be more clonally expanded and to have lower generation probabilities than equally common non-associated chains. In a later analysis, several top co-occurrence clusters were reported to appear linked to parvovirus B19, influenza, CMV and Epstein-Barr virus. A cluster of highly shared sequence variants was judged likely to represent a technical artifact of the sequencing pipeline. In a later analysis, the rate of TCR association differed among HLA loci, with DRB1 alleles having the most associated TCRs and HLA-C alleles having the fewest. Correlated functional status among segregating V segments might be attributable to linkage disequilibrium, but an unknown experimental factor could not be ruled out.

A remark on this clone: No cognate antigen has been identified for it. The record has no base qualities; no much larger clone is one base away.

Library prep was done by the immunoSEQ multiplex PCR assay. For the multiplex PCR, a mixture combining 60 forward primers for TCR Vbeta segments and 13 reverse primers for TCR Jbeta segments was used. The CDR3 region of rearranged TCR beta genes was amplified from genomic DNA by a multiplex PCR assay. On the Illumina HiSeq System, the amplified TCR beta libraries were sequenced as 87-base-pair reads. In the paper's pipeline: A later analysis counted approximately 84 million unique TCR beta chains across the 666 repertoires, and 10 million to 11 million of these chains were shared by at least two donors. To remove PCR and sequencing errors, raw reads were error-corrected and collapsed into unique sequences using a nearest-neighbor algorithm that merged closely related sequences. CDR3 sequences were aligned to IMGT reference sequences to assign V, D and J gene segments. For a sequence to be retained, a match of at least six nucleotides to both a V gene segment and a J gene segment was required. A rearrangement counted as productive if the CDR3 had no stop codons and remained in frame with V and J, and every other rearrangement counted as non-productive. CDR3 was defined by IMGT convention, running from the second conserved V-encoded cysteine to the conserved J-encoded phenylalanine. The earlier analysis of 587 of the donors excluded sequences that lacked an unambiguous match to a single V gene segment. An earlier analysis of fewer than 750 of the donors classified V segments as functional when productive rearrangements were above 56.7% and as segregating when the standard deviation between donors was above 5%. A statistical classification framework was developed to diagnose cytomegalovirus status using the catalog of TCR beta chain sequences. In a later analysis, TCR nucleotide sequences were compared against IMGT/GENE-DB human TR gene sequences so that V and J genes could be assigned. In a later analysis, CDR3 sequences and most-parsimonious VDJ recombination scenarios were assigned using the TCRdist pipeline. In a later analysis, each TCR beta chain was defined by its CDR3 amino acid sequence together with its V-gene family, and reads lacking a unique V-gene family were excluded. To address suspected cross-contamination and a sequencing artifact, a later analysis removed 550 to 750 highly shared, low-generation-probability nucleotide sequences. In a later analysis, a clonal expansion index was calculated for each public chain from normalized within-repertoire ranks of inferred template counts. In a later analysis, generation probabilities were computed using a VDJ recombination model fitted to out-of-frame rearrangements, and the results were checked against IGoR. Hypergeometric tests were used in a later analysis to score TCR-TCR, TCR-HLA and TCR-CMV co-occurrence, with a repertoire-size bias correction applied to the TCR pairs. A later analysis estimated false discovery rates by permuting HLA or CMV assignments 20 times. A later analysis grouped co-occurring TCRs with DBSCAN, adding TCRdist sequence similarity when clustering within HLA-allele-positive subsets. Repertoires with fewer than 30,000 or more than 120,000 public chains were left out of co-occurrence clustering, as were five repertoires with anomalous nucleotide sharing. The clones in this table, taken by TCRdb from immuneACCESS, are in-frame only. Not every clone is retained; where verified, under half of the shortfall comes from an unresolved V gene, and the cause of the rest is unknown. The DNA was the basis for D and trimming; V, J and clone size are from that table. The sample table lists approximately 140,000 clones, about 82% of them with a count of one. Together, the top ten hold 1.2% of the sample.

The cohort was made up of roughly 670 healthy bone marrow donors. Cohort members were all nominally healthy when sampled, although unrecorded immune exposures were likely present. The donor was CMV seronegative and belonged to the group of 320 or so seronegative cohort members. Every donor gave a peripheral blood sample, and the peripheral blood mononuclear cells from that sample were used for TCR beta sequencing. The Qiagen DNeasy Blood Extraction Kit was used to extract genomic DNA from the blood cell samples. Sequencing input: PBMCs. This clonotype was sampled from a boy younger than 18 in good health and CMV-seronegative.

The CDR3: CASSAGLAGVEQYF. Read as DNA, the sequence is TGTGCCAGCAGCGCCGGACTAGCGGGAGTCGAGCAGTACTTC. This receptor chain uses TRBV7-9 and TRBJ2-7, with 13 junctional bases fitting TRBD2. V has 5 bases trimmed and J has 6 bases trimmed; junction bases matching no gene number 4. CDR3 length: 14 amino acids, cysteine to phenylalanine. Solely the CDR3 DNA is kept, with 42 bases framed from the first base. Per the germline V gene (reference sequence), SEHNR is the CDR1 and FQNEAQ is the CDR2.